The source of this TCR beta chain is a study of blood T cell repertoires in COVID-19. The wider study: Some COVID-19 samples were acute and others convalescent; all came from the United States, Italy and Spain. Nucleic acid was either cDNA or gDNA, and it came from T cells, B-cell-depleted T cells, or PBMCs.

The CDR3 has 14 amino acids. Germline V gives CDR1 MNHEY, CDR2 SVGAGI. V gave up 7 bases and J gave up 3 bases; unmatched junction bases: 9. Only in-frame clones appear in the TCRdb table, and some are missing; sequencing was by immunoSEQ multiplex PCR. This sample has roughly 250,000 clones, with about four fifths found just once. The sample consisted of peripheral blood. The sequence was collected from a woman aged 40 to 55 who had recovered from COVID-19. The rearrangement uses TRBV6-5 and TRBJ2-7; 7 bases are a match to TRBD2. This CDR3 reads CASTYQAGRYEQYF. CDR3 nucleotide sequence: TGTGCCAGCACCTATCAAGCGGGGCGCTACGAGCAGTACTTC.